The rows below give T cell receptor beta chains drawn from one sample of a study of blood T cell repertoires in COVID-19. Clones were sequenced by immunoSEQ multiplex PCR, and TCRdb holds only the in-frame ones, with some missing. The sample has about 180,000 clones; 88% are singletons. The sequenced sample was PBMCs or T cells enriched from blood (not recorded which). These receptors all come from a woman aged 18-30 years who had recovered from COVID-19. The CDR3 runs from the conserved cysteine through the conserved F or W. A D gene is named only where the DNA matches it firmly. Not every row has a clone size; where given, it reads once, few, many or a size class.

cdr3_nt,cdr3_aa,d_call,clone_size,j_call,v_call
TGTGCCAGCAGTCCCGGGTCTAGCGGCGCCTACGAGCAGTACTTC,CASSPGSSGAYEQYF,TRBD2,.,TRBJ2-7,TRBV27
TGTGCCAGCAGTGAAGGATTGGGCAGAAACACCATATATTTT,CASSEGLGRNTIYF,.,.,TRBJ1-3,TRBV6-1
TGCGCCAGCAGTGATATCAGGGCCTATGGCTACACCTTC,CASSDIRAYGYTF,.,few,TRBJ1-2,TRBV10-1
TGTGCCAGCTCAGGAGGGGCTATGAACACTGAAGCTTTCTTT,CASSGGAMNTEAFF,.,.,TRBJ1-1,TRBV2
TGTGCCTGCAAAGCGGGGGCCGCTGAAGCTTTCTTT,CACKAGAAEAFF,.,.,TRBJ1-1,TRBV19
TGTGCCAGCTCACCTTCCGGGACAGGGAGGAACACTGAAGCTTTCTTT,CASSPSGTGRNTEAFF,TRBD1,.,TRBJ1-1,TRBV18
TGTGCCAGCAGTCTATACTGGACTAGCGGGGGGGCTGATGAGCAGTTCTTC,CASSLYWTSGGADEQFF,TRBD2,.,TRBJ2-1,TRBV27
TGTGCCAGCAGTGATGGTGAGAGGATGAACACTGAAGCTTTCTTT,CASSDGERMNTEAFF,.,.,TRBJ1-1,TRBV2
TGTGCCAGCAGCTCCGGGCGGGGAGGAGGTAATTCACCCCTCCACTTT,CASSSGRGGGNSPLHF,.,few,TRBJ1-6,TRBV7-9
TGTGCCAGCAGCTCCCCCCAGGTAAATACCCTCCACTTT,CASSSPQVNTLHF,.,once,TRBJ1-6,TRBV5-6
TGTGCCAGCAGCCAACACCGGGACTACGGATACAATGAGCAGTTCTTC,CASSQHRDYGYNEQFF,TRBD2,.,TRBJ2-1,TRBV3-1/TRBV3-2